This TCR beta chain is from a study of cytomegalovirus exposure and HLA in healthy donors. At the level of the study: The Caucasian-associated ancestry cluster held less than 85% of 398 genotyped donors. Study outcomes and limitations: Specific recognition of CMV antigens was confirmed in vitro for a few chains (all CMV-associated). A later analysis showed TCR association rates differing by HLA locus, peaking at DRB1 and lowest at HLA-C. Later genetic work tied a missense DCLRE1C variant to beta-chain V and J trimming.

Concerning this clone itself: Its antigen is currently unknown.

From germline, CDR1 is MGHDK and CDR2 SYGVNS. V was pared by 5 bases and J by 0 bases, with 5 bases of the junction left unmatched. The CDR3 consists of 15 residues. Primers for the PCR totalled 60 Vbeta and 13 Jbeta. The method was immunoSEQ multiplex PCR; TCRdb's version includes in-frame clones alone and lacks a portion of them. This sample's table reports approximately 100,000 clones. The chain links TRBV25-1 to TRBJ2-7, with 9 bases matching TRBD2. This TCR came from a man in his fifties in good health and CMV-seropositive. Material for sequencing was PBMCs. The chain's CDR3 is CASSYGLASSYEQYF. CDR3 coding DNA: TGTGCCAGCAGTTACGGACTAGCGAGCTCCTACGAGCAGTACTTC.